This T cell receptor beta chain was sequenced in a study of metastatic and nonmetastatic thyroid tumors. All patients reached thyroid surgery having received no treatment beforehand. This clone appeared many times. TCRdb reprocessed the PCR reads via MiXCR. Among 30,000 or so clones listed, approximately 15% were seen once. This CDR3 has 19 amino acids. From germline, CDR1 is KGHDR and CDR2 SFDVKD. V was pared by 4 bases and J by 6 bases, with 12 bases of the junction left unmatched. Material for sequencing was blood. The rearrangement uses TRBV24-1 and TRBJ2-1; 15 bases match TRBD2. The origin of this receptor is a female donor with papillary thyroid cancer or a benign thyroid nodule (not recorded which). Some clones in this sample may be carry-over from other donors' samples. In DNA, the CDR3 is TGTGCCACCAGTGACCCGACCCCCAGGGGACTAGCGGGAGGCAATGAGCAGTTCTTC. Its translation: CATSDPTPRGLAGGNEQFF.